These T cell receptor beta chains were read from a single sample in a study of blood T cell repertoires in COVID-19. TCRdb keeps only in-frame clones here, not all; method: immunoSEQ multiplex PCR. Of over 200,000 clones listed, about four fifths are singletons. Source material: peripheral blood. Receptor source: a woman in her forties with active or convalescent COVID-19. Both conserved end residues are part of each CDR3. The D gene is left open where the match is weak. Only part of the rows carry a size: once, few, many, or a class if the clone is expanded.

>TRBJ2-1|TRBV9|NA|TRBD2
TGTGCCAGCAGCGTATCTAGCGGGAGGGCCAATGAGCAGTTCTTC
CASSVSSGRANEQFF
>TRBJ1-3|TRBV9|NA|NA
TGTGCCAGCAGCGGTTTCCGGGATATCTCTGGAAACACCATATATTTT
CASSGFRDISGNTIYF
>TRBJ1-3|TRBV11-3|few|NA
TGTGCCAGCAGCTCGGGCTCTGGAAACACCATATATTTT
CASSSGSGNTIYF
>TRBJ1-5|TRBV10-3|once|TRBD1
TGTGCCACCAGACAGGGGGTGGATCAGCCCCAGCATTTT
CATRQGVDQPQHF
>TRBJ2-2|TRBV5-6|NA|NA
TGTGCCAGCAGCTTCCGCAGTGTGGCCGGGGAGCTGTTTTTT
CASSFRSVAGELFF
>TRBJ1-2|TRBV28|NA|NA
TGTGCCAGCAGTTTGGGAGGCTTTAGCTATGGCTACACCTTC
CASSLGGFSYGYTF
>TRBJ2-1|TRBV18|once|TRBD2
TGTGCCAGCTCACCACTAGCGGGGGGACTATCCTACAATGAGCAGTTCTTC
CASSPLAGGLSYNEQFF
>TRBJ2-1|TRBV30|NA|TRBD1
TGTGCCTGGAGTGGGGACAGGTGGTTCTTC
CAWSGDRWFF
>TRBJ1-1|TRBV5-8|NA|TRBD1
TGTGCCAGCACCCTCGGACAGGGATACACTGAAGCTTTCTTT
CASTLGQGYTEAFF
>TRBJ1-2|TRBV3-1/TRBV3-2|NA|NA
TGTGCCAGCAGCCAAGAAGGAGGGCACGGCTACACCTTC
CASSQEGGHGYTF
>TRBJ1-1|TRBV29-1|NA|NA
TGCAGCGTCTCCGGACAGATGAACACTGAAGCTTTCTTT
CSVSGQMNTEAFF
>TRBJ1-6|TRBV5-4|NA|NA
TGTGCCAGCAGCCTGGACAGTAATTCACCCCTCCACTTT
CASSLDSNSPLHF
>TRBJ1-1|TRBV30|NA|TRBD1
TGTGCCTGGACCCTACCCCGGACAGGGAGAGCTTTCTTT
CAWTLPRTGRAFF
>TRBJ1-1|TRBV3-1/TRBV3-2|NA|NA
TGTGCCAGCAGCCCGAAGGGGCGGACTGAAGCTTTCTTT
CASSPKGRTEAFF
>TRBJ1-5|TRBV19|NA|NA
TGTGCCAGTATGGGGGCTTGGGGGCATGGCAATCAGCCCCAGCATTTT
CASMGAWGHGNQPQHF
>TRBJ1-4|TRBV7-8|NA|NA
TGTGCCAGCAGCTACAGTCGGGGGGGGCGTACAGTACAACGGAATGAAAAACTGTTTTTT
CASSYSRGGRTVQRNEKLFF
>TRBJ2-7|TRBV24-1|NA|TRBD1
TGTGCCACCAGTGATCGGACAGGGGGCCTCTACGAGCAGTACTTC
CATSDRTGGLYEQYF
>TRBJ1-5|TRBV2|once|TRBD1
TGTGCCAGCAGCCCGACAGGGACGGCTCAGCCCCAGCATTTT
CASSPTGTAQPQHF
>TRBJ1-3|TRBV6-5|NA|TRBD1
TGTGCCAGCAGTTACCCCGACAGGGGGAACACCATATATTTT
CASSYPDRGNTIYF
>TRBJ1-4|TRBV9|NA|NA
TGTGCCAGCAGCCCACAGGGTTATGAAAAACTGTTTTTT
CASSPQGYEKLFF
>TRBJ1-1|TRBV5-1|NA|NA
TGCGCCAGCAGCTTACAGTCTCAGGACTGGGCTTTCTTT
CASSLQSQDWAFF
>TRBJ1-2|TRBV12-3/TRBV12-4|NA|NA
TGTGCCAGCAGCCTACAGTCCCTGCCTGGCTACACCTTC
CASSLQSLPGYTF
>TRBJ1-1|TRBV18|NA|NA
TGTGCCAGCTCACCTAGGGCGGGCCACACTGAAGCTTTCTTT
CASSPRAGHTEAFF
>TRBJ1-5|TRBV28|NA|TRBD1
TGTGCCAGCAGTCTGACCACAGGGGTTGGACAGCCCCAGCATTTT
CASSLTTGVGQPQHF
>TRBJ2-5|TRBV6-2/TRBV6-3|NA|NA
TGTGCCAGCAGTCTACGACAGGAAGAGACCCAGTACTTC
CASSLRQEETQYF
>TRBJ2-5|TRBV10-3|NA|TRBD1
TGTGCCATCAGTGAGCTGGGAACAGGGGAAGAGACCCAGTACTTC
CAISELGTGEETQYF
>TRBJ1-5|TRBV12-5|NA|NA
TGTGCTAGTGGTTTGGGGACAGTCTTTTATCAGCCCCAGCATTTT
CASGLGTVFYQPQHF
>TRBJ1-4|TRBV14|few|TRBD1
TGTGCCAGCAGTCCCGACAGGGGCCTTAAACTGTTTTTT
CASSPDRGLKLFF
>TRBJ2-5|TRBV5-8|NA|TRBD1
TGTGCCAGCAGCTTCGGGACAGGGAGTCAAGAGACCCAGTACTTC
CASSFGTGSQETQYF
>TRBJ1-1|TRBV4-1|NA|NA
TGCGCCAGCAGCCACATGAACACTGAAGCTTTCTTT
CASSHMNTEAFF
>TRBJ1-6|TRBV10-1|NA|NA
TGCGCCAGCAGTGACCGGACTGGGGATTCATCCCTCCACTTT
CASSDRTGDSSLHF
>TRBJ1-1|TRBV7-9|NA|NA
TGTGCCAGCAGCTTAATTGTGGGGACGGGGGAGAAGAACACTGAAGCTTTCTTT
CASSLIVGTGEKNTEAFF
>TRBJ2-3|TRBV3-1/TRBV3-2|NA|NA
TGTGCCAGCAGCCAAGATAGGACTGGAACGCAGTATTTT
CASSQDRTGTQYF
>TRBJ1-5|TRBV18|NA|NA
TGTGCCAGCTCACCACAGGGACAAAGCAATCAGCCCCAGCATTTT
CASSPQGQSNQPQHF
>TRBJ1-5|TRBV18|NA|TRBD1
TGTGCCAGCTCACAAGGACAGGGATATCAGCCCCAGCATTTT
CASSQGQGYQPQHF
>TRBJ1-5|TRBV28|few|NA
TGTGCCAGCAGTTACCGCGGGCAGGGGATGGCGCCCCAGCATTTT
CASSYRGQGMAPQHF
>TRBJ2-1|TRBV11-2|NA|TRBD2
TGTGCCAGCAGCCTTAGCGGGGGCTCCTACAATGAGCAGTTCTTC
CASSLSGGSYNEQFF
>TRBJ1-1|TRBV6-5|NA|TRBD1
TGTGCCAGCAGACCGACAGGGGGCGGGCACACTGAAGCTTTCTTT
CASRPTGGGHTEAFF
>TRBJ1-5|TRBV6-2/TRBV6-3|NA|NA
TGTGCCAGCAGTTACGGTGCAGGGTACAAGCCCCAGCATTTT
CASSYGAGYKPQHF
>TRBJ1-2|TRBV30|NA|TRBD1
TGTGCCTGGAGTGTATCACAGGGGGCTTGGGGCTACACCTTC
CAWSVSQGAWGYTF
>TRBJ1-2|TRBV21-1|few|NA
TGTGCCAGCAGCAAAGAGGACAGGGGAAAAGGCTACACCTTC
CASSKEDRGKGYTF
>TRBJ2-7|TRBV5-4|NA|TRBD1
TGTGCCAGCAGCCAAGCGGGACAGGGGGCATACGAGCAGTACTTC
CASSQAGQGAYEQYF
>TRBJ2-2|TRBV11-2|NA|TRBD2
TGTGCCAGCAGCTTCGGGAGGCCAAACACCGGGGAGCTGTTTTTT
CASSFGRPNTGELFF
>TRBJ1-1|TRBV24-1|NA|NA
TGTGCCACCAGTGAGTCTAACAGGGATCGTAATGAAGCTTTCTTT
CATSESNRDRNEAFF
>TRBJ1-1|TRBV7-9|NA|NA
TGTGCCAGCAGCTTAACAGGGAAGGGCACTGAAGCTTTCTTT
CASSLTGKGTEAFF
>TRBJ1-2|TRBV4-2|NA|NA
TGTGCCAGCAGCCAACATTTTTCCAGGGATTACTATGGCTACACCTTC
CASSQHFSRDYYGYTF
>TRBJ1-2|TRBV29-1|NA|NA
TGCAGCGTGAGAGCGGGGTCCCAGGGTGGCTACACCTTC
CSVRAGSQGGYTF
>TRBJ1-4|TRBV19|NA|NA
TGTGCCAGTAGTGGGGGGGGCGCTGATGAAAAACTGTTTTTT
CASSGGGADEKLFF
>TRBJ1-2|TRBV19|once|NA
TGTGCCAGTAGTAAACAGGGTTACTATGGCTACACCTTC
CASSKQGYYGYTF
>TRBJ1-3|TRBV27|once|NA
TGTGCCAGCAGTTTTACGGCGGAGACTGGAAACACCATATATTTT
CASSFTAETGNTIYF
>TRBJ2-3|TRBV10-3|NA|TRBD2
TGTGCCATCAGTTCATCCGGGACTAGCGGCGCAGATACGCAGTATTTT
CAISSSGTSGADTQYF
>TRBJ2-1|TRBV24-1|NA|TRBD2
TGTGCCACCAGTGATCCTCTAGCGGGAGGGTACAATGAGCAGTTCTTC
CATSDPLAGGYNEQFF
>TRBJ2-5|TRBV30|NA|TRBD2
TGTGCCTTGCACGGCGGGGGTTGGGAGACCCAGTACTTC
CALHGGGWETQYF
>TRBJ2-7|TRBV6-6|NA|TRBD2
TGTGCCAGCAAATTACTAGCGGGGGGAAACTACGAGCAGTACTTC
CASKLLAGGNYEQYF
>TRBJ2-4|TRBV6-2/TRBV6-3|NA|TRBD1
TGTGCCAGCAGTCCGGACAGGGGGGAGGACATTCAGTACTTC
CASSPDRGEDIQYF